Following are 22 T cell receptor beta chains from one sample sequenced in a study of T cells in Graves' hyperthyroidism and ophthalmopathy. The source material, RNA transcripts, was used to amplify TCR beta CDR3 regions. The TCR CDR3 was amplified in a first-round RT-PCR using the HTBI primer set. MiXCR, run by TCRdb on the multiplex PCR reads, gives a single entry per CDR3 protein. The sample has about 570,000 distinct CDR3 sequences; about 45% are singletons. The sample was peripheral blood or thyroid tissue (not recorded which). Receptors originate from an adult woman with Graves' disease, either hyperthyroidism or ophthalmopathy (not recorded which).

This clonotype was counted many times. CDR3 bases: TGCAGTGCTACCGAAAAGGAGAATTCACCCCTCCACTTT. As protein: CSATEKENSPLHF. The chain joins TRBV20-1 to TRBJ1-6; D is unclear. CDR3 length: 13 residues. Per the germline V gene, CDR1 is DFQATT and CDR2 is SNEGSKA (reference sequence). Trimming left V 4 bases short and J 7 bases short, with 11 bases between.

The rearrangement joins TRBV20-1 to TRBJ2-1; no reliable D call. Between the trimmed V and J ends, which lost 6 bases and 12 bases, there was a span of 18 bases. The V gene's germline CDR1 is DFQATT and CDR2 SNEGSKA (reference sequence). CDR3 length equals 12 residues. CDR3 nucleotides: TGCAGTGCCTGGAGCCGCGAGCTATTGCAGTTCTTC. It yields the protein CSAWSRELLQFF.

Details on this clonotype: Given a much more abundant clone one base away, this may be a read error. V is TRBV6-6 and J is TRBJ2-7; TRBD1 might be the D (7 bases). The CDR3 extends over 18 amino acids. From germline, CDR1 is MNHNY and CDR2 SVGAGI (reference sequence). The CDR3 loop is CASGYSSNAGQHLYEQYF. CDR3 DNA sequence: TGTGCCAGCGGTTACTCGAGTAATGCGGGACAGCACCTCTACGAGCAGTACTTC.

The chain is built from TRBV20-1 and TRBJ2-5; D perhaps matches TRBD2 (6 bases). The CDR3 is 14 amino acids. The V end was cut by 6 bases, the J end by 4 bases, with 18 bases between. CDR1 is DFQATT, CDR2 SNEGSKA, per germline (reference sequence). This CDR3 reads CSALRGGPAETQYF. The CDR3 nucleotides are TGCAGTGCCCTAAGAGGAGGGCCAGCAGAGACCCAGTACTTC.

This clonotype was seen repeatedly, ten times or more. The chain links TRBV7-9 to TRBJ1-2; tentative D call: TRBD1 (5 bases). CDR1 is SEHNR, CDR2 FQNEAQ, per germline (reference sequence). The V end was cut by 2 bases, the J end by 5 bases, with 15 bases between. This CDR3 contains 15 residues. CDR3 residues: CASSLLGQDSYGYTF. CDR3 nucleotides: TGTGCCAGCAGCTTATTGGGGCAGGATTCGTATGGCTACACCTTC.

This chain connects TRBV24-1 to TRBJ2-3; 10 positions match TRBD1. The CDR3 has 14 amino acids. From germline, CDR1 is KGHDR and CDR2 SFDVKD. The J segment lost 3 bases and the V segment lost 7 bases, leaving 3 bases of the junction unmatched. CDR3 loop: CATSRDRGTDTQYF. CDR3 nucleotide sequence: TGTGCCACCAGCCGGGACAGGGGAACAGATACGCAGTATTTT.

The genes are TRBV7-9 and TRBJ1-2, with a possible D match to TRBD1 (6 bases). The CDR3 has 16 residues. Trimming removed 4 bases at V and 3 bases at J, with 18 bases between. Per the germline V gene, CDR1 is SEHNR and CDR2 is FQNEAQ (reference sequence). The DNA for the CDR3 is TGTGCCAGCAGCTCATGGACAGACAGGAGTTACTATGGCTACACCTTC. Residues: CASSSWTDRSYYGYTF.

The chain employs TRBV24-1 and TRBJ1-1; possible D gene TRBD1, 5 bases. The germline gives CDR1 KGHDR, CDR2 SFDVKD. The CDR3 loop spans 14 amino acids. The germline V and J ends were trimmed by 10 bases and 2 bases, with 16 bases remaining between them. The CDR3 DNA sequence: TGTGCCACAAACGGGACCAGGTTTAACACTGAAGCTTTCTTT. This codes for CATNGTRFNTEAFF.

This chain links TRBV7-9 with TRBJ2-5; 8 bases fit TRBD1. The CDR3 has 14 amino acids. Germline V gene sequence: CDR1 SEHNR, CDR2 FQNEAQ (reference sequence). Trimming took 5 bases from V and 7 from J; bases not matched to a gene: 9. The CDR3 loop is CASSTQGAGATQYF. DNA for the CDR3: TGTGCCAGCAGCACTCAGGGGGCCGGGGCGACCCAGTACTTC.

J is TRBJ2-7 and V is TRBV20-1; D is undetermined. With 2 bases removed from V and 6 bases from J, the gap between germline ends came to 17 bases. The CDR3 extends over 14 amino acids. The germline V gene has CDR1 DFQATT and CDR2 SNEGSKA (reference sequence). The CDR3 loop reads CSARLTLGPAEQYF. The DNA for the CDR3 is TGCAGTGCTAGACTTACCCTAGGTCCGGCCGAGCAGTACTTC.

The chain employs TRBV7-9 and TRBJ2-6; D remains unclear. Trimming removed 11 bases from V and 0 bases from J, with 14 bases in between. The germline gives CDR1 SEHNR, CDR2 FQNEAQ (reference sequence). There are 15 residues in the CDR3. The DNA of the CDR3 is TGTGCCTGGAGTGTAACCCACTCTGGGGCCAACGTCCTGACTTTC. This translates into CAWSVTHSGANVLTF.

This chain uses TRBV25-1 with TRBJ2-2, with 9 positions matching TRBD1. Losses at the gene ends were 9 bases for V and 3 bases for J; bases not matched to a gene: 11. This CDR3 is 16 amino acids long. Germline V gives CDR1 MGHDK, CDR2 SYGVNS. The CDR3 reads CASISGTGRHTGELFF. In DNA form, the CDR3 reads TGTGCCAGTATATCCGGGACAGGGCGGCACACCGGGGAGCTGTTTTTT.

This clonotype was detected ten times or more. CDR3 protein: CASSLSRGDHQETQYF. DNA for the CDR3: TGCGCCAGCTCCCTATCGCGGGGGGACCACCAAGAGACCCAGTACTTC. This chain joins TRBV5-1 and TRBJ2-5; TRBD2 matches 8 bases. CDR1 is SGHRS and CDR2 is YFSETQ in the germline V gene. CDR3 length: 16 amino acids. J gave up 0 bases and V 7 bases, and 11 bases lay outside the gene matches.

The chain carries TRBV2 and TRBJ2-7, with TRBD2 matching 8 bases. The CDR3 runs to 14 residues. Trimming took 8 bases from V and 4 from J; bases not matched to a gene: 10. In germline, CDR1 is SNHLY, CDR2 FYNNEI. The CDR3 loop reads CASQDTSGQYEQYF. Here the CDR3 DNA reads TGTGCCAGCCAGGACACTAGCGGACAATACGAGCAGTACTTC.

In its sample, this clonotype was seen many times. This sequence joins TRBV20-1 and TRBJ2-7, with 11 nucleotides matching TRBD2. This CDR3 contains 13 residues. Per germline, CDR1 DFQATT and CDR2 SNEGSKA (reference sequence). J was trimmed by 2 bases and V by 6 bases; bases with no gene match: 3. The CDR3 loop is CSAGTSGPYEQYF. The CDR3 DNA is TGCAGTGCCGGGACTAGCGGTCCCTACGAGCAGTACTTC.

Concerning this clonotype: This clone may be a read error of a much larger clone one base away. The rearrangement joins TRBV6-5 to TRBJ1-2; D uncertain. Germline CDR1 and CDR2: MNHEY and SVGAGI. The length of the CDR3 is 11 residues. V was cut by 6 bases and J by 3 bases, with 5 bases left in between. In DNA, the CDR3 is TGTGCCAGCAGACAAGACTATGGCTACACCTTC. Residues: CASRQDYGYTF.

V and J are TRBV29-1 and TRBJ1-2; possible D gene TRBD1, 5 bases. With 1 base removed from V and 10 bases from J, the gap between germline ends came to 19 bases. The germline V gene has CDR1 SQVTM and CDR2 ANQGSEA. This CDR3 spans 14 amino acids. The CDR3 protein is CSVEARDRGYDYTF. The CDR3 coding sequence is TGCAGCGTTGAAGCGCGTGATCGGGGCTACGACTACACCTTC.

The chain combines TRBV10-3 with TRBJ1-2, with D hard to call. The CDR3 runs to 12 residues. Germline V gene sequence: CDR1 ENHRY, CDR2 SYGVKD. V was shortened by 3 bases and J by 12 bases, with 14 bases between the two germline ends. CDR3 in DNA: TGTGCCATCAGTGATTACGGCTCTGGAAACACCTTC. It encodes CAISDYGSGNTF.

The rearrangement uses TRBV29-1 and TRBJ2-5, with 9 positions matching TRBD1. CDR1 is SQVTM, CDR2 ANQGSEA, per germline. V gave up 6 bases and J gave up 1 base; unmatched junction bases: 12. This CDR3 spans 16 amino acids. The DNA for the CDR3 is TGCAGCGTCCGCGGTTCAGGACAGGGGAGCCAAGAGACCCAGTACTTC. This encodes CSVRGSGQGSQETQYF.

The sample holds many counts of this clonotype. The chain joins TRBV20-1 to TRBJ2-7; D is uncertain. Trimming cost V 3 bases and J 0 bases, with 9 bases left between them. The CDR3 has 13 amino acids. The V gene's germline CDR1 is DFQATT and CDR2 SNEGSKA (reference sequence). CDR3 DNA sequence: TGCAGTGCTAGTGCCGAAAGCTCCTACGAGCAGTACTTC. As protein: CSASAESSYEQYF.

This clonotype was observed at least ten times. The genes are TRBV6-5 and TRBJ1-2, with D possibly matching TRBD1 (6 bases). V shed 6 bases and J shed 0 bases, with 8 bases lying between them. The CDR3 loop spans 13 amino acids. Germline-derived CDR1 and CDR2 are MNHEY and SVGAGI. This CDR3 reads CASRSGANYGYTF. The CDR3 DNA follows: TGTGCCAGCAGATCAGGGGCTAACTATGGCTACACCTTC.

This clonotype was counted many times. The chain recombines TRBV4-2 with TRBJ2-6, with D possibly matching TRBD1 (5 bases). V was clipped by 0 bases and J by 3 bases, with 9 bases between them. Germline V gene sequence: CDR1 LGHNA, CDR2 YNFKEQ. The CDR3 is 16 amino acids. The DNA of the CDR3 is TGTGCCAGCAGCCAAGATGGTGACAGTGGGGCCAACGTCCTGACTTTC. The encoded protein is CASSQDGDSGANVLTF.